This T cell receptor beta chain comes out of a study of CD8 T cells in Susac syndrome (dated by TCRdb to between 2017 and 2020). At the level of the whole study: Among the Susac syndrome patients who were sequenced, clinically active disease was present in five or six and clinical remission was observed in about eight. At the time of blood withdrawal, Susac syndrome patients were either therapy-naive, taking corticosteroids (with some also receiving IVIg), or on IVIg alone. Repertoire sequencing was used to test whether CD8+ T cell activation and differentiation in Susac syndrome was antigen driven. Study-wide conclusions, independent of this receptor: No clonal expansion was detected in the CD4+ T cell repertoire of Susac syndrome patients. The study acknowledged that relatively few individuals were included in the TCR sequencing and HLA analysis.

Germline trimming amounts to 1 base on V and 5 bases on J, with 7 as the count of junction bases outside the gene matches. Spanning cysteine to phenylalanine, the CDR3 consists of 16 amino acids. Only the CDR3 part of the read is kept: 48 bases, read in frame from the first base. Taken from the germline V gene, the CDR1 and CDR2 loops are SGHNT and YENEEA. RNA was extracted using the RNeasy kit, and roughly 0.45 to 1 microgram was reverse transcribed with random hexamers. The immunoSEQ multiplex PCR assay, covering 54 Vbeta and 13 Jbeta segments, was used to amplify TCR beta CDR3 regions. PCR amplification bias was corrected using a synthetic template baseline for primer optimization and computational correction. Per the original workflow: Reads were assigned to V, D and J genes according to IMGT and analyzed in immunoSEQ Analyzer, with only productive sequences retained. To calculate clonality, Shannon entropy was normalized by log2 of the number of productive unique sequences and then subtracted from one. Public and private clones were assessed among the 100 most prevalent clones of each patient and control. Clones were defined as Susac-specific if absent from the healthy and MS cohorts, from around 1,100 published viral clones and from other ImmuneACCESS disease sequences. The public reads were quality trimmed at Q25 with fastp and then assembled into clones with MiXCR by TCRdb, keeping productive beta chains. CDR3 protein duplicates are merged, each entry listing the most common genes and DNA. TCRdb's processing, not the authors', yielded these V and J calls. The sample contains more than 85,000 distinct CDR3 sequences, just under 95% of them found a single time. About 0.29% of the sample is in the top ten clones.

A word on this clonotype: The specificity of this receptor is unknown. The sample holds no much larger clone one base away, and base qualities are not on file.

Peripheral blood CD8+ and CD4+ T cells from healthy donors, Susac syndrome patients and multiple sclerosis patients were profiled by high-throughput TCR beta sequencing. The Susac syndrome patients fulfilled recently defined diagnostic criteria for either definite or probable disease. Bulk CD8+ and CD4+ T cells were purified magnetically by negative isolation, whereas CD8+ TEMRA cells were enriched by FACS. Blood was drawn into EDTA tubes, processed within 24 hours, and PBMCs were isolated by density gradient centrifugation. PBMCs intended for TCR sequencing were cryopreserved in liquid nitrogen and thawed later in a water bath at 37 degrees C. Purity of sorted or isolated CD4+, CD8+ and CD8+ TEMRA cells was at least 90%.

Recombination linked TRBV11-3 to TRBJ2-1, with 8 middle bases fitting TRBD2. Sequenced sample: CD4+ T cells from PBMCs. The TCR sequence derives from a human donor with Susac syndrome. The DNA sequence is TGTGCCAGCAGCTTAGGTTCGGGGGGGCCCCACAATGAGCAGTTCTTC. Its protein reads: CASSLGSGGPHNEQFF.